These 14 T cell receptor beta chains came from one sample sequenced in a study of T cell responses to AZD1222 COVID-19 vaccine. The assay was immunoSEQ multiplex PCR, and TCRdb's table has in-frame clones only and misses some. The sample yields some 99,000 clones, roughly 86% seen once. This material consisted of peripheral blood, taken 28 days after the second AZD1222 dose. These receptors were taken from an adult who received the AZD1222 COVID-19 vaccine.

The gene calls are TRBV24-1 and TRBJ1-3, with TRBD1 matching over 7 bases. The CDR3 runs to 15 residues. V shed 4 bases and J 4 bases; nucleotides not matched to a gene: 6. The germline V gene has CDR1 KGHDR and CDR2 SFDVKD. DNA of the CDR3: TGTGCCACCAGTGACCAAACAGGGGAAGGAAACACCATATATTTT. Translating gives CATSDQTGEGNTIYF.

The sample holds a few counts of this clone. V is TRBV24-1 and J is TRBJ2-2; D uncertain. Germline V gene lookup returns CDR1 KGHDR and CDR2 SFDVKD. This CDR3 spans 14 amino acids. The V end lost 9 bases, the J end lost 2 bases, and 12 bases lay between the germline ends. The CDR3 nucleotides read TGTGCCACCCAGCGTGGACGAAACACCGGGGAGCTGTTTTTT. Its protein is CATQRGRNTGELFF.

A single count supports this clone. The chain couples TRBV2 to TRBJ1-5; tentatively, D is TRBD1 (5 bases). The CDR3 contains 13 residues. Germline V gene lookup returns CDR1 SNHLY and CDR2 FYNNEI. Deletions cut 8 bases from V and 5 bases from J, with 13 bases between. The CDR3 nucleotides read TGTGCCAGCTTGGGGGTTGGAGATCAGCCCCAGCATTTT. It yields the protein CASLGVGDQPQHF.

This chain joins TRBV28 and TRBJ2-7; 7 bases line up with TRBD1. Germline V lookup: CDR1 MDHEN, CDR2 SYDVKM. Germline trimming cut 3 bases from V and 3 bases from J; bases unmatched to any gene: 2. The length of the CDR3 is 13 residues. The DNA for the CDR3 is TGTGCCAGCAGTTTGGGGGACAGCTACGAGCAGTACTTC. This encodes CASSLGDSYEQYF. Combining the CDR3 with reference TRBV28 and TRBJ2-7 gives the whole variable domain DVKVTQSSRYLVKRTGEKVFLECVQDMDHENMFWYRQDPGLGLRLIYFSYDVKMKEKGDIPEGYSVSREKKERFSLILESASTNQTSMYLCASSLGDSYEQYFGPGTRLTVT.

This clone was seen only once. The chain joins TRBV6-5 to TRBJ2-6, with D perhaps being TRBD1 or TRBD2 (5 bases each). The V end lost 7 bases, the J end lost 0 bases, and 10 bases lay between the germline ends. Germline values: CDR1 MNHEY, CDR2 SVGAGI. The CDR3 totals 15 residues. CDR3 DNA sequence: TGTGCCAGCACTCCAGGGAGCTCTGGGGCCAACGTCCTGACTTTC. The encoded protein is CASTPGSSGANVLTF.

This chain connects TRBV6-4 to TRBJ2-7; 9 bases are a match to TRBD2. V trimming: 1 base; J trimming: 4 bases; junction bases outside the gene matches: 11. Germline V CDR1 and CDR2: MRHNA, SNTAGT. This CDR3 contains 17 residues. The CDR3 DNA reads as TGTGCCAGCAGTGACTTGGGTGGCGGGAGGGCCATGTACGAGCAGTACTTC. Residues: CASSDLGGGRAMYEQYF.

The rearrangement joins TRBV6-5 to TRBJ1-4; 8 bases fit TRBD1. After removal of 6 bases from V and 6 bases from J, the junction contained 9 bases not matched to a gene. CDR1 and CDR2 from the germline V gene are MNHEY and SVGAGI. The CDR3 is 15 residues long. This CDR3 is CASRETGARDEKLFF. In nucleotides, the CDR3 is TGTGCCAGCAGGGAGACAGGGGCCAGAGATGAAAAACTGTTTTTT.

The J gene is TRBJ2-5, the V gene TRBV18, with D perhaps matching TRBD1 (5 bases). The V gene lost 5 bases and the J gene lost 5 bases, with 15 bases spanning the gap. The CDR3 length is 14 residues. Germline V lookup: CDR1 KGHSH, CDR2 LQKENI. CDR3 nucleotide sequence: TGTGCCAGCTCAGGTCAGGGATCGATCGAGACCCAGTACTTC. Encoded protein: CASSGQGSIETQYF.

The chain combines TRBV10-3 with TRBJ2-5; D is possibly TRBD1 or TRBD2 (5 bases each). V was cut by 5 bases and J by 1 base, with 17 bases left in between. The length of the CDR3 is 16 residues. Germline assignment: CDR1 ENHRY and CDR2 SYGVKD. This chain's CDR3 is CAISPERGVIQETQYF. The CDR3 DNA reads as TGTGCCATCAGTCCAGAGAGAGGGGTCATCCAAGAGACCCAGTACTTC.

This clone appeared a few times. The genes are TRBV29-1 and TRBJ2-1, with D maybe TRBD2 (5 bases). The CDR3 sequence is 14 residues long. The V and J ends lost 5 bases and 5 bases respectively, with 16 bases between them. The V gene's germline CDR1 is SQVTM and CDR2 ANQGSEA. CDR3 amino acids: CSVQRRLRNNEQFF. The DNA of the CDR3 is TGCAGCGTTCAGCGGCGTTTGCGAAACAATGAGCAGTTCTTC.

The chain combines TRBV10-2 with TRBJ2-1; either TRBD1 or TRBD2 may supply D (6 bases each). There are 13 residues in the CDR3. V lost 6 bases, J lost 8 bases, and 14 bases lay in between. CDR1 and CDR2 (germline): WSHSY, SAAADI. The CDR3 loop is CASRGLTGDEQFF. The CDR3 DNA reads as TGCGCCAGCAGGGGACTGACAGGCGATGAGCAGTTCTTC.

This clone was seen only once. CDR3 bases: TGCGCCAGCAGTCAACAAACCGTGACTAGCGGAGCAGATACGCAGTATTTT. Its protein is CASSQQTVTSGADTQYF. The gene calls are TRBV5-1 and TRBJ2-3, with TRBD2 matching 9 bases. This CDR3 is 17 amino acids long. Trimming cost V 5 bases and J 4 bases; bases outside gene matches: 14. CDR1 SGHRS and CDR2 YFSETQ come from the germline V gene. Combining the CDR3 with reference TRBV5-1 and TRBJ2-3 gives the whole variable domain KAGVTQTPRYLIKTRGQQVTLSCSPISGHRSVSWYQQTPGQGLQFLFEYFSETQRNKGNFPGRFSGRQFSNSRSEMNVSTLELGDSALYLCASSQQTVTSGADTQYFGPGTRLTVL.

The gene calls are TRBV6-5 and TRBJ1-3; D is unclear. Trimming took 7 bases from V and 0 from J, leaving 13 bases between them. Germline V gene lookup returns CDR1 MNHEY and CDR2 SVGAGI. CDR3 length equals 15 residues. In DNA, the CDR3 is TGTGCCAGCATAAGAGGGTCAAACTCTGGAAACACCATATATTTT. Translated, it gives CASIRGSNSGNTIYF.

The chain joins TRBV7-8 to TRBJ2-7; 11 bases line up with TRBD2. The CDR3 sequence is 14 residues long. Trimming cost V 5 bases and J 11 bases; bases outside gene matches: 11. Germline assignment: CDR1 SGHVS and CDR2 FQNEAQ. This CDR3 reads CASSLGTSGSQEYF. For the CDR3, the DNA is TGTGCCAGCAGCCTTGGGACTAGCGGAAGTCAGGAGTACTTC.